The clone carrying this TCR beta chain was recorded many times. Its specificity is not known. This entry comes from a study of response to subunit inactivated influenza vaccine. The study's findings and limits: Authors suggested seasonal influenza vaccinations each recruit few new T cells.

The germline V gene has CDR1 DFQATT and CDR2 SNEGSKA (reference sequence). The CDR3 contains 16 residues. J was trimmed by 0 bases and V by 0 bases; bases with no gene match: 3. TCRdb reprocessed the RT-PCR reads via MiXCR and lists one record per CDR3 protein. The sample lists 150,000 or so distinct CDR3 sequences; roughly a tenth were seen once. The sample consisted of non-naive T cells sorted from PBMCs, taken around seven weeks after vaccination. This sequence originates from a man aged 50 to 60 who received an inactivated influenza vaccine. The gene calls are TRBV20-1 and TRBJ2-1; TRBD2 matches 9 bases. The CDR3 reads CSAREVAGDSYNEQFF. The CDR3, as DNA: TGCAGTGCTAGAGAAGTAGCGGGAGACTCCTACAATGAGCAGTTCTTC.